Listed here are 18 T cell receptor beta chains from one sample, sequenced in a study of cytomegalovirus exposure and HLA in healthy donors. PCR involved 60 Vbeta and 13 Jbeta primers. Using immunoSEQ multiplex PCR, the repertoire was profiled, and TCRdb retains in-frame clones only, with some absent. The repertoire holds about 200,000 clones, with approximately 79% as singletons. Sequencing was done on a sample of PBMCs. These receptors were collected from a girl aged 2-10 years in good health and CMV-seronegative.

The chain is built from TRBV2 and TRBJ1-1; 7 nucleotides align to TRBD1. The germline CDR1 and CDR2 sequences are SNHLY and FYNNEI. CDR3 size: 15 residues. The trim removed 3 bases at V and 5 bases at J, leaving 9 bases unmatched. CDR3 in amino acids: CASSDWSGGLTEAFF. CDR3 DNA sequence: TGTGCCAGCAGTGATTGGTCAGGGGGGCTGACTGAAGCTTTCTTT.

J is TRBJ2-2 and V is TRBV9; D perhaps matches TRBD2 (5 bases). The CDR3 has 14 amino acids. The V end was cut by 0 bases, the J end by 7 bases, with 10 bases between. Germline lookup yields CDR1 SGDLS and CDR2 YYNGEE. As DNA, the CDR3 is TGTGCCAGCAGCGTAGCTCCCGAGGGCGGGGAGCTGTTTTTT. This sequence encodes CASSVAPEGGELFF.

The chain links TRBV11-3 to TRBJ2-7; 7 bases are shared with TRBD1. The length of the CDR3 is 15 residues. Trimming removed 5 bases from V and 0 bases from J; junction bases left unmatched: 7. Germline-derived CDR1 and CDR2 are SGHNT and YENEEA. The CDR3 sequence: CASSPTGSPSYEQYF. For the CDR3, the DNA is TGTGCCAGCAGCCCGACAGGGAGTCCCTCCTACGAGCAGTACTTC.

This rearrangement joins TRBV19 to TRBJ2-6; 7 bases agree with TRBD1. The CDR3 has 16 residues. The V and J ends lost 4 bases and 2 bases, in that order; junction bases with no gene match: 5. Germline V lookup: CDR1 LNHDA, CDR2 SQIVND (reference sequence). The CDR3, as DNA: TGTGCCAGTAGTACCCTCCAGGGGGCTGGGGCCAACGTCCTGACTTTC. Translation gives CASSTLQGAGANVLTF.

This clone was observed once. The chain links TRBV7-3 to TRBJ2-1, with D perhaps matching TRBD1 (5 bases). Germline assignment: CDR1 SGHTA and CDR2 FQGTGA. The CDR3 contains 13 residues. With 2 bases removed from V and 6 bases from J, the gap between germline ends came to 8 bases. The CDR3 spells CASSLQGANEQFF. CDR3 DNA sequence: TGTGCCAGCAGCTTACAGGGTGCCAATGAGCAGTTCTTC. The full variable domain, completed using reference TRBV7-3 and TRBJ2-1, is GAGVSQTPSNKVTEKGKYVELRCDPISGHTALYWYRQSLGQGPEFLIYFQGTGAADDSGLPNDRFFAVRPEGSVSTLKIQRTERGDSAVYLCASSLQGANEQFFGPGTRLTVL.

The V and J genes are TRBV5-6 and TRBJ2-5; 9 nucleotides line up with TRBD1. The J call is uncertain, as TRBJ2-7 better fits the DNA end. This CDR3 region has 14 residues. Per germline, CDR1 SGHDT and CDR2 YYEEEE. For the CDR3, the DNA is TGTGCCAGCAGCTTAACAGGGGGCTGGTACGAGCAGTACTTC. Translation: CASSLTGGWYEQYF.

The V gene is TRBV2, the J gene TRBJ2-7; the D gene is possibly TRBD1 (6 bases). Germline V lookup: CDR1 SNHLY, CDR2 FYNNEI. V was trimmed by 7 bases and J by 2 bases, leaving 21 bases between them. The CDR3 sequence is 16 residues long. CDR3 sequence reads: CASTRDETGLTYEQYF. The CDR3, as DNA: TGTGCCAGCACTCGGGATGAGACAGGATTAACCTACGAGCAGTACTTC.

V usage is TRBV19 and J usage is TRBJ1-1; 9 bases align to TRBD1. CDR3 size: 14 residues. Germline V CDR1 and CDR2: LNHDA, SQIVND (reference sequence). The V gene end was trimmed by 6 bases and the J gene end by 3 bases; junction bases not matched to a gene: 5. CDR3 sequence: CASSLGQGYTEAFF. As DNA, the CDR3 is TGTGCCAGTAGCCTGGGACAGGGTTACACTGAAGCTTTCTTT.

CDR3 loop: CANRRTSGEDTQYF. The CDR3, as DNA: TGTGCCAACCGGCGGACTAGCGGGGAGGATACGCAGTATTTT. The chain employs TRBV6-1 and TRBJ2-3; TRBD2 matches at 12 bases. J gave up 6 bases and V 10 bases, and 8 bases lay outside the gene matches. Germline CDR1 and CDR2: MNHNS and SASEGT. The CDR3 totals 14 residues.

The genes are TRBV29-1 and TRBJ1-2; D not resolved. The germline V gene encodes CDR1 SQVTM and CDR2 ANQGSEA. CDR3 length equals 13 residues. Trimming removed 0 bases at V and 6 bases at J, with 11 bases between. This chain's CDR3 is CSVEDLGRNGYTF. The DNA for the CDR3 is TGCAGCGTTGAAGATCTTGGCAGAAATGGCTACACCTTC. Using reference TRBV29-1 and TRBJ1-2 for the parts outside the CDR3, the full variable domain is SAVISQKPSRDICQRGTSLTIQCQVDSQVTMMFWYRQQPGQSLTLIATANQGSEATYESGFVIDKFPISRPNLTFSTLTVSNMSPEDSSIYLCSVEDLGRNGYTFGSGTRLTVV.

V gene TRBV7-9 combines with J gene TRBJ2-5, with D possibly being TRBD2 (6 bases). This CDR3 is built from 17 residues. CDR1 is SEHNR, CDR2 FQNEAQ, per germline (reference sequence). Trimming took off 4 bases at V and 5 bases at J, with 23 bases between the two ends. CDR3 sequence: CASSSTFDPGRRETQYF. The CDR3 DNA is TGTGCCAGCAGCTCGACCTTCGATCCAGGGAGGAGGGAGACCCAGTACTTC.

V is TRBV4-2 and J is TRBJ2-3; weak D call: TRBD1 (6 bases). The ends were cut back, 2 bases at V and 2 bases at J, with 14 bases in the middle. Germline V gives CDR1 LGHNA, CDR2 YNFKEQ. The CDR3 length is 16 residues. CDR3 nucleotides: TGTGCCAGCAGCCAATTCCGGACAGAAGCCACAGATACGCAGTATTTT. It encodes CASSQFRTEATDTQYF.

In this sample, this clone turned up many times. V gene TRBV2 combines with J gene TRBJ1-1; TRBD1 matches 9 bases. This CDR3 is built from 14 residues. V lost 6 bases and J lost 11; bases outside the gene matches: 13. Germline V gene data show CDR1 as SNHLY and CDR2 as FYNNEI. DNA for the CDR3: TGTGCCAGCAGGGGGCCGACAGGGACAGGGAACGCTTTCTTT. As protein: CASRGPTGTGNAFF.

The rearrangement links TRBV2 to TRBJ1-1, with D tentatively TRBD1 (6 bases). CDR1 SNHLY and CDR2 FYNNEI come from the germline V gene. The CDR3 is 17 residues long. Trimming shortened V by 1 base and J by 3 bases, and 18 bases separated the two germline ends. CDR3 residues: CASSEGGWGRTDTEAFF. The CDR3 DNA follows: TGTGCCAGCAGTGAAGGAGGGTGGGGTAGGACAGACACTGAAGCTTTCTTT. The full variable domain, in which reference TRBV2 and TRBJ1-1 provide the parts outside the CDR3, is EPEVTQTPSHQVTQMGQEVILRCVPISNHLYFYWYRQILGQKVEFLVSFYNNEISEKSEIFDDQFSVERPDGSNFTLKIRSTKLEDSAMYFCASSEGGWGRTDTEAFFGQGTRLTVV.

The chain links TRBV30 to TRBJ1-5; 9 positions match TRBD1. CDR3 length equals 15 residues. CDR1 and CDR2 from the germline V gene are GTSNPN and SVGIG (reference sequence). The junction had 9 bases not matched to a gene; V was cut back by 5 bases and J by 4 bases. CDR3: CAWDKTTGGNQPQHF. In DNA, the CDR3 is TGTGCCTGGGACAAAACGACAGGGGGTAATCAGCCCCAGCATTTT.

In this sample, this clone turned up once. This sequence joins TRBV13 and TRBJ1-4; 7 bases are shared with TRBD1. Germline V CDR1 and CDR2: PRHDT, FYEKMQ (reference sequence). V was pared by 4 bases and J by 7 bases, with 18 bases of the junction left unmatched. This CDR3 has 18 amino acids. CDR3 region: CASSSRVDRSTTGEKLFF. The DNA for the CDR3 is TGTGCCAGCAGCTCCCGAGTGGACAGGTCCACCACGGGTGAAAAACTGTTTTTT.

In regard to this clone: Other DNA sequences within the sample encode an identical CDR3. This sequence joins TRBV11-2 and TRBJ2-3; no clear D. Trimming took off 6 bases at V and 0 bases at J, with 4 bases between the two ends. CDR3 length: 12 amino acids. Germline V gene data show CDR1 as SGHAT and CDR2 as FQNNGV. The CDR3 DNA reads TGTGCCAGCAGTCCTAGCACAGATACGCAGTATTTT. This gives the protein CASSPSTDTQYF. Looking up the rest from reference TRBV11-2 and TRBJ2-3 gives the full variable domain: EAGVAQSPRYKIIEKRQSVAFWCNPISGHATLYWYQQILGQGPKLLIQFQNNGVVDDSQLPKDRFSAERLKGVDSTLKIQPAKLEDSAVYLCASSPSTDTQYFGPGTRLTVL.

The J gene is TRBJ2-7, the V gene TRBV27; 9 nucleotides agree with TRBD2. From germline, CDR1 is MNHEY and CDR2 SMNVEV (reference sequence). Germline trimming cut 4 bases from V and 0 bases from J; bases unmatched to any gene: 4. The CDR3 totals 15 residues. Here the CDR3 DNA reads TGTGCCAGCAGTTCCGCTAGCGGGAACTCCTACGAGCAGTACTTC. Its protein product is CASSSASGNSYEQYF.